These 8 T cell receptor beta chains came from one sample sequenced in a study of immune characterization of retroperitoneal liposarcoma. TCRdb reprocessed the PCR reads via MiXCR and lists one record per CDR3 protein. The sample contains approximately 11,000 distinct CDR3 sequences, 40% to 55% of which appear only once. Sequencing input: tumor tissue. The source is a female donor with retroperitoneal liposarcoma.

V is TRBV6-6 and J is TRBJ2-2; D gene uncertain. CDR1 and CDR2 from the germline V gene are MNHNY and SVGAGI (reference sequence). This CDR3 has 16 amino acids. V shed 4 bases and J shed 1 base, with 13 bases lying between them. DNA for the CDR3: TGTGCCAGCAGTTTGGGGAACAGCCAGAACACCGGGGAGCTGTTTTTT. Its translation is CASSLGNSQNTGELFF.

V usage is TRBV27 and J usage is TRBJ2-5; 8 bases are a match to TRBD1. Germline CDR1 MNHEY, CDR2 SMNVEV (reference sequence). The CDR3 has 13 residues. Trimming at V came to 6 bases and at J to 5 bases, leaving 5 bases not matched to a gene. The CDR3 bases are TGTGCCAGCAGGAGAACAGGGGGGGAGACCCAGTACTTC. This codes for CASRRTGGETQYF.

The CDR3 coding sequence is TGTGCCAGCAGGATTATCGGGGGAAGAAGCACCGGGGAGCTGTTTTTT. Its protein is CASRIIGGRSTGELFF. J is TRBJ2-2 and V is TRBV7-8, with D possibly matching TRBD2 (6 bases). The CDR3 consists of 16 residues. CDR1 and CDR2 (germline): SGHVS, FQNEAQ. Trimming pared 6 bases from V and 4 bases from J, leaving 18 bases between.

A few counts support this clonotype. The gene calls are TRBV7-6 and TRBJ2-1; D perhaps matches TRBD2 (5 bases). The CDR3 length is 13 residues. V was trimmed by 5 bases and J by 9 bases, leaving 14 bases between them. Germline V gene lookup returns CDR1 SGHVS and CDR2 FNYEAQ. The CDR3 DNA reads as TGTGCCAGCAGCCTAGAGCTAGGGAGTGAGCAGTTCTTC. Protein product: CASSLELGSEQFF. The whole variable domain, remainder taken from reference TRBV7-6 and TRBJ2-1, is GAGVSQSPRYKVTKRGQDVALRCDPISGHVSLYWYRQALGQGPEFLTYFNYEAQQDKSGLPNDRFSAERPEGSISTLTIQRTEQRDSAMYRCASSLELGSEQFFGPGTRLTVL.

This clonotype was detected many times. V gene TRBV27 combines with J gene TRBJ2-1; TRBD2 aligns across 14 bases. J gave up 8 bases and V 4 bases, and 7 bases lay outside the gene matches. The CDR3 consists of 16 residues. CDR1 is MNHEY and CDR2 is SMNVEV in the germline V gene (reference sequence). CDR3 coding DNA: TGTGCCAGCAGTTCGAGACTAGCGGGAGGGACGCATGAGCAGTTCTTC. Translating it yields CASSSRLAGGTHEQFF.

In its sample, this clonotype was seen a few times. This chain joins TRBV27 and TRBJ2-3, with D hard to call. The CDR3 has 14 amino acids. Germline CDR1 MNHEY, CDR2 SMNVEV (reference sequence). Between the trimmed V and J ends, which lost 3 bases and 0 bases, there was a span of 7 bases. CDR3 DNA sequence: TGTGCCAGCAGTTTTGTCGGGAGCACAGATACGCAGTATTTT. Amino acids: CASSFVGSTDTQYF.

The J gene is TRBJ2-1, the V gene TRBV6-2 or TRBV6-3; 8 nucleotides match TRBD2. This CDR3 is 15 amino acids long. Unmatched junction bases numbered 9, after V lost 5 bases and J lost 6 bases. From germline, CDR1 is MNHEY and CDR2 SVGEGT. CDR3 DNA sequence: TGTGCCAGCAGTGAAGTTGCGGGGGGTACCAATGAGCAGTTCTTC. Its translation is CASSEVAGGTNEQFF.

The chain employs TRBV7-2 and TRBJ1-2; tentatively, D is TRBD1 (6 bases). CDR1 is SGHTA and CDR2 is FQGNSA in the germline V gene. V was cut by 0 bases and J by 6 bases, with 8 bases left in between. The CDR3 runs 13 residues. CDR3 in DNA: TGTGCCAGCAGCTTAGCGGGGGCGGATGGCTACACCTTC. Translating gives CASSLAGADGYTF.